This T cell receptor delta chain was identified in a study of gammadelta T cells in human blood. Points from the study as a whole: Polyclonal expansion of innate γδ T cells after birth appeared microbially driven.

Worth noting for this clone: The antigen remains unidentified. Given a far larger clone just one base away, this is likely a sequencing read error.

The germline V gene has CDR1 GEAIGNYY and CDR2 EKD. Unmatched junction bases numbered 4, after V lost 3 bases and J lost 2 bases. There are 18 residues in the CDR3. TCRdb reprocessed the RT-PCR reads using CATT. This sample has some 510 delta-chain clones, with about 44% found just once. Sequencing was done on a sample of non-Vgamma9Vdelta2 gamma-delta T cells from infant blood. The TCR sequence derives from a human donor. The genes are TRDV2 and TRDJ3; 12 nucleotides align to TRDD3. The CDR3 bases are TGTGCCTGTGACCCACCTGGGGGATACGCCTGGGACACCCGACAGATGTTTTTC. This sequence encodes CACDPPGGYAWDTRQMFF.